This TCR beta chain comes out of a study of shared clonotypes between healthy human individuals. Deep-level running was used for the assay. Assay used: immunoSEQ multiplex PCR; TCRdb lists only in-frame clones, some missing. The sample has about 1 million clones, 65% to 75% seen once. From germline, CDR1 is LGHNA and CDR2 YSLEER. The length of the CDR3 is 16 residues. As to this clone: One end of the junction is discordant with germline, which a read error may explain.

The specimen sequenced was memory CD4+ T cells sorted from blood. Noted subset: CD45RA-negative fraction. This rearrangement joins TRBV4-3 to TRBJ2-2; 8 nucleotides line up with TRBD1. This TCR derives from a young man in good health. CDR3 loop: CASSQERDRWGGALFF. The CDR3 nucleotides are TGCGCCAGCAGCCAAGAGAGGGACAGGTGGGGCGGGGCGCTGTTTTTT.